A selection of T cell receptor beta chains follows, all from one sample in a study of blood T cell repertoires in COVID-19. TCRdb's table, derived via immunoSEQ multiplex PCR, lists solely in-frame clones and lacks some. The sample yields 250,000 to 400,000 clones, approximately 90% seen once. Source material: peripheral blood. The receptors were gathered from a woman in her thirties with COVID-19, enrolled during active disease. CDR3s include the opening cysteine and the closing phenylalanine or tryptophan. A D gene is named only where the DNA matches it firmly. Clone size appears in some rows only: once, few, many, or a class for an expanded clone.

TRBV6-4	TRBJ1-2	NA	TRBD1	TGTGCCAGCAGCCCACAGGGGGGTCATGGCTACACCTTC	CASSPQGGHGYTF
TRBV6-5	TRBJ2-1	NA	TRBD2	TGTGCCAGCAGGGCTAGCGGGGGTAATGAGCAGTTCTTC	CASRASGGNEQFF
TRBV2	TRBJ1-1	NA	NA	TGTGCCAGCAGGGTGCGGGGCTCGGCTGAAGCTTTCTTT	CASRVRGSAEAFF
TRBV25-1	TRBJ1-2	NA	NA	TGTGCCAGCAGTGAAGGGGGCAACTATGGCTACACCTTC	CASSEGGNYGYTF
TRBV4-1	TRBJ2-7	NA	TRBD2	TGCGCCAGCAGCCAATTCGGGGGGGGCGGGACACTTTCCTACGAGCAGTACTTC	CASSQFGGGGTLSYEQYF
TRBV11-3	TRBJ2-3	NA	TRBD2	TGTGCCAGCAGCTTGGGACTAGTCCAAGATACGCAGTATTTT	CASSLGLVQDTQYF
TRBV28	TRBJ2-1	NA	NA	TGTGCCAGCAGTTTCGCTGCGGGGTCCGGCTGGGGATTCGATGAGCAGTTCTTC	CASSFAAGSGWGFDEQFF
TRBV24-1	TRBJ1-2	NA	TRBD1	TGTGCCACCAGTGATTTGGGGACAGTACACGGCTACACCTTC	CATSDLGTVHGYTF
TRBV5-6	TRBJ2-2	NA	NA	TGTGCCAGCAGGACCGGGACTGACCTTCTCACCGGGGAGCTGTTTTTT	CASRTGTDLLTGELFF
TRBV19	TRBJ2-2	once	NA	TGTGCCAGTAGTATCCAGGGAAGGAGCACCGGGGAGCTGTTTTTT	CASSIQGRSTGELFF
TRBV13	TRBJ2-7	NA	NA	TGTGCCAGCAGCTTCGGGCAGGGGTTCAACGAGCAGTACTTC	CASSFGQGFNEQYF
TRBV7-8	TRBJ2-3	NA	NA	TGTGCCAGCAGCTTAGATTCGGTCTTGGATACGCAGTATTTT	CASSLDSVLDTQYF
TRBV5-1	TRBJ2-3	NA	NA	TGCGCCAGCAGCTTGGCCGAGGGAAGAGATACGCAGTATTTT	CASSLAEGRDTQYF
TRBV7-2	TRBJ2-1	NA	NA	TGTGCCAGCAGCGGGAGGACGGGTGAGCAGTTCTTC	CASSGRTGEQFF
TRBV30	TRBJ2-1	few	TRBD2	TGTGCCTGGAGTGGGGGGGGTCGCTCCTACAATGAGCAGTTCTTC	CAWSGGGRSYNEQFF
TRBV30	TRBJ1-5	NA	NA	TGTGCCTGGAGTGCGGGACACCCCGGCCGCAATCAGCCCCAGCATTTT	CAWSAGHPGRNQPQHF
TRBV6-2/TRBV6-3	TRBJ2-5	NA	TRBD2	TGTGCCAGCAGTTATGGGGGACTAGGGGTGAGGGAGACCCAGTACTTC	CASSYGGLGVRETQYF